Described below is a single T cell receptor (beta chain) sequence and its context. What it recognizes is unknown. The V gene's germline CDR1 is SGHRS and CDR2 YFSETQ. V shed 5 bases, J shed 9 bases, and the junction held 10 bases outside the gene matches. The CDR3 loop spans 13 amino acids. This entry comes from a study of cytomegalovirus exposure and HLA in healthy donors. Background on the study: There were 88 million or so unique TCRs (from HLA-typed donors) in an early data release. Notes on the study in general: In vitro, a few CMV-associated chains proved specific for CMV antigens. The study designated around 150 TCR beta chains cytomegalovirus-associated. Several of the most significant clusters appeared, in a later analysis, to be linked to common viral pathogens.

A multiplex PCR was run with 60 Vbeta primers and 13 Jbeta primers. Method: immunoSEQ multiplex PCR; TCRdb's copy keeps in-frame clones and lacks some. In the table there are some 190,000 clones, around 80% of which are singletons. The sequenced sample was PBMCs. This sequence joins TRBV5-1 and TRBJ2-7; 8 bases align to TRBD1. This clonotype was obtained from a woman in her twenties or thirties in good health and CMV-seropositive. The CDR3 DNA follows: TGCGCCAGCAGTCGGGACAGGCAATCGAGGCAGTACTTC. Residues: CASSRDRQSRQYF.